This T cell receptor beta chain is from a study of shared clonotypes between healthy human individuals. Study-wide context: CD4 naive and CD4 memory each took three plates per donor, while CD8 naive took two and CD8 memory one. Whole-study findings and limits: Generally, naive subsets (rather than memory subsets) showed larger estimated richness. Limitation of the genetic and exposure-history diversity represented came from the few donors.

Replicate PCRs from sorted subsets contained 200 ng DNA, which is roughly 30,000 T cell genomes. The data were produced by immunoSEQ multiplex PCR, yet TCRdb's version contains in-frame clones alone and is incomplete. Of millions of clones listed, about 95% are singletons. Comments on this clone: Its specificity is not known.

CD45RO-negative CD8 cells positively selected for CCR7 made up the naive population, which excluded terminally differentiated effector memory CD45RA+ cells. Material: naive CD8+ T cells sorted from blood. The sequence was obtained from a young man in good health.

CDR3 in DNA: TGTGCCAGCAGTGAGTCTTTCGGGCAAGGCTACACCTTC. Translation: CASSESFGQGYTF. This chain links TRBV2 with TRBJ1-2; no clear D gene. The CDR3 consists of 13 residues. The V and J ends lost 3 bases and 8 bases respectively, with 13 bases between them. Germline V lookup: CDR1 SNHLY, CDR2 FYNNEI.